The next 8 T cell receptor beta chains were all read from a single sample in a study of Graves' ophthalmopathy and Graves' hyperthyroidism listed by TCRdb under 2018. Sequencing took place on an Illumina HiSeq 2000. For repertoire sequencing, the TCR beta CDR3 regions were amplified from RNA transcripts. HTBI primers and the Qiagen OneStep RT-PCR kit were used in a first-round RT-PCR, which was followed by a second-round multiplex PCR, size selection and purification. TCRdb passed the public sequencing reads through fastp at Q25 and MiXCR, retaining productive beta sequences. Merged by CDR3 protein, the rows form single entries marked with the most common genes and DNA. This sample comprises about 1.1 million distinct CDR3 sequences, about 36% of them detected only once. Over 8.5% of the sample goes to the ten largest clones. What was sequenced was peripheral blood or thyroid tissue (not recorded which). The receptors come from an adult man with Graves' hyperthyroidism.

CDR3 bases: TGTGCCAGCAGTCTGTACGGGGGCCGGGGTCGTCAAGAGACCCAGTACTTC. Translated, it gives CASSLYGGRGRQETQYF. The V and J genes are TRBV12-3 or TRBV12-4 and TRBJ2-5; D is tentatively TRBD1 or TRBD2 (6 bases each). V lost 5 bases to trimming and J lost 2 bases, with 21 bases between them. This CDR3 has 17 residues.

This clonotype was counted only a few times. The V call is TRBV29-1, the J call TRBJ1-2; 8 nucleotides agree with TRBD1. Germline loops: CDR1 SQVTM, CDR2 ANQGSEA. V was pared by 6 bases and J by 3 bases, with 15 bases of the junction left unmatched. The CDR3 is 16 amino acids. CDR3 loop: CSVRDVRDRSYYGYTF. As DNA, the CDR3 is TGCAGCGTACGCGACGTCCGGGACAGGAGCTACTATGGCTACACCTTC.

This clonotype has more than one count but fewer than ten. The chain joins TRBV14 to TRBJ2-7; D possibly corresponds to TRBD1 (6 bases). The CDR3 is 17 residues long. The germline V gene encodes CDR1 SGHDN and CDR2 FVKESK. The V end was cut by 0 bases, the J end by 0 bases, with 15 bases between. The CDR3 loop is CASSQDPRTVSSYEQYF. CDR3 coding DNA: TGTGCCAGCAGCCAAGATCCACGGACAGTCAGCTCCTACGAGCAGTACTTC.

To note about this clonotype: The germline gene is not matched at one end of the junction; a read error may be the cause. This chain uses TRBV15 with TRBJ1-5, with D uncertain. The CDR3 consists of 16 residues. Germline CDR1 and CDR2: LNHNV and YYDKDF (reference sequence). The CDR3 region has the DNA TGTGCCGCCAGCACCCCTGAGGCGGTCGGCAATCAGCCCCAGCATTTT. It yields the protein CAASTPEAVGNQPQHF.

This chain connects TRBV6-5 to TRBJ1-6, with 7 bases matching TRBD1. Per germline, CDR1 MNHEY and CDR2 SVGAGI. The length of the CDR3 is 16 residues. V shed 6 bases and J 2 bases; nucleotides not matched to a gene: 7. Here the CDR3 reads CASSQDRATYNSPLHF. CDR3 coding DNA: TGTGCCAGCAGCCAAGACAGGGCAACCTATAATTCACCCCTCCACTTT.

Many counts were recorded for this clonotype. This chain connects TRBV7-9 to TRBJ1-2; D unresolved. The CDR3 totals 13 residues. With 5 bases removed from V and 6 bases from J, the gap between germline ends came to 13 bases. Germline-derived CDR1 and CDR2 are SEHNR and FQNEAQ (reference sequence). As DNA, the CDR3 is TGTGCCAGCAGCGTCGAGAGGGTCCATGGCTACACCTTC. It specifies CASSVERVHGYTF.

This clonotype was detected ten times or more. This sequence joins TRBV9 and TRBJ1-2; TRBD1 agrees at 8 bases. The CDR3 is made up of 17 amino acids. With 2 bases clipped from V and 4 bases from J, the junction kept 13 bases outside the gene matches. Germline-derived CDR1 and CDR2 are SGDLS and YYNGEE. CDR3 bases: TGTGCCAGCAGCGTGACAGGGGAGGTTTCGTCCGGCTATGGCTACACCTTC. The encoded protein is CASSVTGEVSSGYGYTF. Variable domain in full (rest from reference TRBV9 and TRBJ1-2): DSGVTQTPKHLITATGQRVTLRCSPRSGDLSVYWYQQSLDQGLQFLIQYYNGEERAKGNILERFSAQQFPDLHSELNLSSLELGDSALYFCASSVTGEVSSGYGYTFGSGTRLTVV.

In this sample, this clonotype turned up many times. The V and J genes are TRBV30 and TRBJ1-1; no clear D gene. Germline lookup yields CDR1 GTSNPN and CDR2 SVGIG (reference sequence). The CDR3 runs to 13 residues. V was trimmed by 0 bases and J by 1 base, leaving 6 bases between them. CDR3 residues: CAWSVRGNTEAFF. The CDR3 nucleotides read TGTGCCTGGAGTGTACGGGGGAACACTGAAGCTTTCTTT.